At least ten counts were recorded for the clone carrying this T cell receptor beta chain. The germline CDR1 and CDR2 sequences are MNHNS and SASEGT. The CDR3 runs 13 residues. Trimming stripped 3 bases from V and 3 bases from J, with 8 bases between. The sample is drawn from a study of T cells after yellow fever vaccination. Findings of the study overall: At about 97% for CD4 and about 87% for CD8, most primary-vaccination clones showed up again after the booster.

The study made its TCR cDNA through 5'RACE template switching. That step introduced a universal primer site along with UMIs. TCRdb passed the 5' RACE reads through MiXCR, listing each CDR3 protein once. Of some 54,000 distinct CDR3 sequences in the sample, 6% to 8.5% were seen once. The clonotype originates from a man aged 18 to 30 who received the YFV17D yellow fever vaccine. Specimen: CD8+ T cells not binding an NS4B(214-222) dextramer, sorted from PBMCs, collected about 49 days after the first yellow fever vaccination. The chain employs TRBV6-1 and TRBJ2-5, with unresolved D. CDR3 nucleotide sequence: TGTGCCAGCAGTGACAGGCAAGAAGAGACCCAGTACTTC. It specifies CASSDRQEETQYF.